This T cell receptor (beta chain) stems from a study of metastatic and nonmetastatic thyroid tumors. Study as a whole: Repertoire comparisons spanned blood and tumor or nodule tissue from malignant and benign thyroid patients.

Findings and caveats of the study: Across blood and tumor, TCR beta diversity in malignant thyroid tumors was reportedly significantly higher than in benign nodules.

Germline V gene sequence: CDR1 DFQATT, CDR2 SNEGSKA (reference sequence). CDR3 length: 14 residues. V lost 6 bases to trimming and J lost 7 bases, with 20 bases between them. Prior to thyroid surgery, none of the patients had received any treatment. Source study methods: The study built a papillary thyroid cancer distant-metastasis classifier from CDR3 differences across clinicopathological groups. TCRdb recomputed clones from the PCR reads via MiXCR. TCRdb's processing, not the authors', yielded these V and J calls. The table has about 20,000 clones, around 16% seen once. On this clone itself: What it binds is unknown.

The V gene is TRBV20-1, the J gene TRBJ2-3; D gene unclear. This clonotype was sampled from a female donor with papillary thyroid cancer or a benign thyroid nodule (not recorded which). Some clones in this sample may be carry-over from other donors' samples. The sample taken for sequencing was tumor tissue. CDR3: CSAPDHWLIHTQYF. The CDR3 DNA follows: TGCAGTGCCCCGGACCACTGGTTGATCCATACGCAGTATTTT.